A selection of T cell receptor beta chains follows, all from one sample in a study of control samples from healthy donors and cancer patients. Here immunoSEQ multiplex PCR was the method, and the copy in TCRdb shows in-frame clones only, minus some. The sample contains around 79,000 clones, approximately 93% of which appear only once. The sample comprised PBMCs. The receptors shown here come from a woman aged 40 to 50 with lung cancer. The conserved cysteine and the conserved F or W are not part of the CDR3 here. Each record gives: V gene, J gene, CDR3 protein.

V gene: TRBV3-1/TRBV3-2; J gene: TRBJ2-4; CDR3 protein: ASSQDPRGIQY
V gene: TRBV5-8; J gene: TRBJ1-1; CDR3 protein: ASSLSPEAF
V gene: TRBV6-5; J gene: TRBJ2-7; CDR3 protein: ASSQGISYEQY
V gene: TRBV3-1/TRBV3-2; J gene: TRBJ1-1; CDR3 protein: ASSTLGGDTEAF
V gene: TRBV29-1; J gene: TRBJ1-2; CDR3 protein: SVEEQSWEYT
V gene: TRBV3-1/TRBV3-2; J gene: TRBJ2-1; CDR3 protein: ASSMGLASEQF
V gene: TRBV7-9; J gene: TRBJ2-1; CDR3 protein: ASEVSSYNEQF
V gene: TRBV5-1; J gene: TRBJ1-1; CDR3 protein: ASSLALYGQPNTEAF
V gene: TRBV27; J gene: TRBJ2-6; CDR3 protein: ASRTSGGVSGANVLT
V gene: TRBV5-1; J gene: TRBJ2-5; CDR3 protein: ASSLAWGETQY
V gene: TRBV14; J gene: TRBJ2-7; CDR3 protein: ASALVGYLEQY
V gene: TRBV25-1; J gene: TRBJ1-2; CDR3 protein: ASRGQGRIYGYT
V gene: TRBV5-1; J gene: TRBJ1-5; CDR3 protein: ASLNQPQH
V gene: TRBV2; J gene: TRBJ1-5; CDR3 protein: ASSIDRQGGQPQH
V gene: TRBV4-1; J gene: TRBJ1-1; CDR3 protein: ASSQEGQLMNTEAF
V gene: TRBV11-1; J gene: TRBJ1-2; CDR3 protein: ASSLGQLFGYT
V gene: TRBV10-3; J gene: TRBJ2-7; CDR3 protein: AISPAWTGVTYEQY
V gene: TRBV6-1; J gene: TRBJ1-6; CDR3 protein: ASSEGLTYNSPLH
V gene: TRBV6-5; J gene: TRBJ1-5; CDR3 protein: ASSYSVYSNQPQH
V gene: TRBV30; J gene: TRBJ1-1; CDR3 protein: AWSYTGGRAEAF
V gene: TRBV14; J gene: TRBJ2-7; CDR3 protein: ASSQGTLYEQY
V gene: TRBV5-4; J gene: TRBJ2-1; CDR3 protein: ASSPDLAGGASYNEQF
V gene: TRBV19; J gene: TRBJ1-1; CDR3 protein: ASRGAGGPNTEAF
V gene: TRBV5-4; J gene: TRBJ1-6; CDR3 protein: ASSLDGVWDSPLH
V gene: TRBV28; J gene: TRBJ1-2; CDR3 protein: ASAQGYYGYT
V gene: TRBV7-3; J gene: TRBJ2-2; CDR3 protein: ASSLTGTTTTGELF
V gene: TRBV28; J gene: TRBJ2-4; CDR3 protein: ASSSRTGMGKNIQY
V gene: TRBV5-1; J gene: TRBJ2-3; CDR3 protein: ASRPQVESTDTQY
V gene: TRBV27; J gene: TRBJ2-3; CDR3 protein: ASSFGARTYTQY
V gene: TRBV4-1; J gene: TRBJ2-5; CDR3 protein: ASSTNGGGQQETQY
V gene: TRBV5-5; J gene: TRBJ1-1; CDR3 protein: ASSHPTGGRVGTEAF
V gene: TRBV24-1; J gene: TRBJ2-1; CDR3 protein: ATSDSGGAYNEQF
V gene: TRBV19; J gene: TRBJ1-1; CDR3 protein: ASSKGWGEAF
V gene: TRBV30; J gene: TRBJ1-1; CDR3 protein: AWRGRFGEAF
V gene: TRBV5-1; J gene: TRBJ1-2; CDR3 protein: ASSLVLGDGYT
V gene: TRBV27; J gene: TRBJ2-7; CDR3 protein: ASRTGTGQGEQY
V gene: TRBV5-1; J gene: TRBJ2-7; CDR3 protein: ASSRDRDEQY
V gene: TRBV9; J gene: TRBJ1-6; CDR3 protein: ASSAERLSYNSPLH
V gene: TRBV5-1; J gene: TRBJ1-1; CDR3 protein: ASSLGPDRDNTEAF